The present T cell receptor (beta chain) was sequenced within a study of T cell responses to AZD1222 COVID-19 vaccine. Using immunoSEQ multiplex PCR, the repertoire was profiled, and TCRdb retains in-frame clones only, with some absent. The sample gives over 150,000 clones, 90% of which show up once; roughly 2.8% is in the top ten. Study-wide findings and caveats: A rise in Spike-specific TCR breadth and depth followed two AZD1222 doses. Samples come after the peak T cell response, not at day 14. At study baseline, merely roughly 6 AZD1222 recipients were seropositive.

Germline V CDR1 and CDR2: SGHNT, YENEEA. The CDR3 has 15 amino acids. Trimming took 1 base from V and 0 from J; bases not matched to a gene: 2. With regard to this clone: The antigen remains unidentified.

This clonotype originated in an adult in good health. The specimen comprised peripheral blood, sampled on day 0 of AZD1222 vaccination. The chain recombines TRBV11-3 with TRBJ2-5, with 7 nucleotides matching TRBD2. The CDR3 is CASSLGRGYQETQYF. CDR3 bases: TGTGCCAGCAGCTTAGGGCGGGGGTACCAAGAGACCCAGTACTTC.